The rows below give T cell receptor beta chains drawn from one sample of a study of OX40 agonist ivuxolimab in advanced cancers. Profiling relied on immunoSEQ multiplex PCR, and the TCRdb table lists in-frame clones only, not all of them. Among some 48,000 clones listed, 80% to 85% were seen once. The sample consisted of CD4+ or CD8+ T cells sorted from blood, taken in a trial of the OX40 agonist ivuxolimab. Receptors originate from an adult with an advanced solid tumor such as melanoma, head and neck, liver or kidney cancer. The CDR3 runs from the conserved cysteine through the conserved F or W. A D gene is named only where the DNA matches it firmly. A row's size may be missing; if present it is once, few, many or a size class.

clone size	D gene	V gene	J gene	CDR3 DNA	CDR3 protein
once	-	TRBV27	TRBJ2-2	TGTGCCAGCAGTTTTGTGGGGGGAGCCAGTATAGGCACCGGGGAGCTGTTTTTT	CASSFVGGASIGTGELFF
-	-	TRBV13	TRBJ2-3	TGTGCCAGCAGCCCGGAAAGGAATACGCAGTATTTT	CASSPERNTQYF
-	-	TRBV7-3	TRBJ2-5	TGTGCCAGCAGCTTTTTCCACCTTGAGACCCAGTACTTC	CASSFFHLETQYF
-	TRBD1	TRBV23-1	TRBJ1-2	TGCGCCAGCCACGTGGACAGGGATGGCTACACCTTC	CASHVDRDGYTF
-	-	TRBV29-1	TRBJ2-5	TGCAGCGTTGAAGTTGAGGGGTGGAACCAAGAGACCCAGTACTTC	CSVEVEGWNQETQYF
-	-	TRBV14	TRBJ2-1	TGTGCCAGCAGCCAGTGGCAGGATAATGAGCAGTTCTTC	CASSQWQDNEQFF
-	TRBD1	TRBV4-1	TRBJ1-1	TGCGCCAGCAGCCAAATGGGACAGGGAAGGACTGAAGCTTTCTTT	CASSQMGQGRTEAFF
-	-	TRBV9	TRBJ1-2	TGTGCCAGCAGCGAAGTGGGGGAGGCAGCAGGCTATGGCTACACCTTC	CASSEVGEAAGYGYTF
-	-	TRBV7-9	TRBJ1-1	TGTGCCAGCAGCCCCCGCAGGACGAACACTGAAGCTTTCTTT	CASSPRRTNTEAFF
-	TRBD1	TRBV29-1	TRBJ2-3	TGCAGCGCCGGACCCCTGACAGGGGGTTCAGATACGCAGTATTTT	CSAGPLTGGSDTQYF
-	TRBD2	TRBV27	TRBJ2-3	TGTGCCAGTATGACGGGGGGGTATGCCACAGATACGCAGTATTTT	CASMTGGYATDTQYF
-	TRBD2	TRBV4-1	TRBJ2-7	TGCGCCAGCAGCCAAGTTGAGGGAGGGAACTCCTACGAGCAGTACTTC	CASSQVEGGNSYEQYF
few	-	TRBV29-1	TRBJ1-1	TGCAGCGTTGTTGGCGGCGTAGGCGGTACTGAAGCTTTCTTT	CSVVGGVGGTEAFF
-	-	TRBV7-9	TRBJ2-5	TGTGCCAGCAGCCCTAGCCGGAACGTTCGTCCACAAGAGACCCAGTACTTC	CASSPSRNVRPQETQYF
-	-	TRBV5-4	TRBJ1-2	TGTGCCAGCAGCCTGGACGCGACAGTTTTTGAAGGCTACACCTTC	CASSLDATVFEGYTF
-	-	TRBV4-3	TRBJ1-1	TGCGCCAGCAGCCAGTTCAGGGGCACTGAAGCTTTCTTT	CASSQFRGTEAFF
-	TRBD1	TRBV6-1	TRBJ2-1	TGTGCCAGCAGTGAAATGGGGACAGGGAGGAATGAGCAGTTCTTC	CASSEMGTGRNEQFF
-	-	TRBV5-1	TRBJ2-5	TGCGCCAGCAGCGAAGAAGGGGTAGAGACCCAGTACTTC	CASSEEGVETQYF
-	-	TRBV4-1	TRBJ1-1	TGCGCCAGCAGCCAGCCCCCCGGGGGTAACACTGAAGCTTTCTTT	CASSQPPGGNTEAFF
-	TRBD2	TRBV9	TRBJ2-1	TGTGCCAGCAGCATTACTAGCGGGGGCCTAGAGCAGTTCTTC	CASSITSGGLEQFF
once	-	TRBV5-1	TRBJ2-2	TGCGCCAGCAGCTTGGAGGGGAACACCGGGGAGCTGTTTTTT	CASSLEGNTGELFF
few	-	TRBV5-1	TRBJ2-3	TGCGCCAGCAGCGCGAGTTCTCAGGATACGCAGTATTTT	CASSASSQDTQYF